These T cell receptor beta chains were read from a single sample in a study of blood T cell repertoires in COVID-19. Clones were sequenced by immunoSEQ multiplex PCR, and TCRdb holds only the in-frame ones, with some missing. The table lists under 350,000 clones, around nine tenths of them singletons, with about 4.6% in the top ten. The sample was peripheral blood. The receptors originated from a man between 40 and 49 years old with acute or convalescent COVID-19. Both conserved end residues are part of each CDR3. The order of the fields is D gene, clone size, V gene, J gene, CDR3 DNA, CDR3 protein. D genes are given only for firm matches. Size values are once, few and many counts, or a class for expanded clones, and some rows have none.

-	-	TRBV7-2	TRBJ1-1	TGTGCCAGCAGCTCCTACAGGGAAACTGAAGCTTTCTTT	CASSSYRETEAFF
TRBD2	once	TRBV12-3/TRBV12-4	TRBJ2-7	TGTGCCAGCTCTTGGGGGGGGGCCTACGAGCAGTACTTC	CASSWGGAYEQYF
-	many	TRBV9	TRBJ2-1	TGTGCCAGCAGCGTAGATTTCGGAGAAGATGAGCAGTTCTTC	CASSVDFGEDEQFF
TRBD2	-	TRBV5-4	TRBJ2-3	TGTGCCAGCAGCTTGGGCGGGGGGAGCACAGATACGCAGTATTTT	CASSLGGGSTDTQYF
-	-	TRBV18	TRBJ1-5	TGTGCCAGCTCACCCGCAGTAATCAATCAGCCCCAGCATTTT	CASSPAVINQPQHF
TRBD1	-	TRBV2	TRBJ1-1	TGTGCCAGCAGATACAGGGGGCTGAACACTGAAGCTTTCTTT	CASRYRGLNTEAFF
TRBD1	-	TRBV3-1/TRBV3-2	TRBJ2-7	TGTGCCAGCAGTAAACCGGGACAGAGCTACGAGCAGTACTTC	CASSKPGQSYEQYF
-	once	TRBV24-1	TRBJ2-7	TGTGCCACCAGTGATTCTAGTAGCTCCTACGAGCAGTACTTC	CATSDSSSSYEQYF
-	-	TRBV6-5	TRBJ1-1	TGTGCCAGCATTCTATTGAGACGGGGGAACACTGAAGCTTTCTTT	CASILLRRGNTEAFF
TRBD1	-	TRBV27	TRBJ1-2	TGTGCCAGCAGCCCCTATTCCCCAACAGGGGCCTATGGCTACACCTTC	CASSPYSPTGAYGYTF
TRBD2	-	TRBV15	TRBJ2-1	TGTGCCACCAGCAGAGGGTTATCGGCTAGCGGGGTAGGGGAGCAGTTCTTC	CATSRGLSASGVGEQFF
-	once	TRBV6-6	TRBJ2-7	TGTGCCAGCAGTTCCCTACAGGGTTTCTCCTACGAGCAGTACTTC	CASSSLQGFSYEQYF
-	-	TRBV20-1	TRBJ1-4	TGCAGTGCTAGCCGCGGGGAAAAACTGTTTTTT	CSASRGEKLFF
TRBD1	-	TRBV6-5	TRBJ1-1	TGTGCCAGCAGCTCGAGGACAGGGGGTTTCACTGAAGCTTTCTTT	CASSSRTGGFTEAFF
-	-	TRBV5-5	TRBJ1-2	TGTGCCAGCAGCTTTTTCGAGGGCGGCTACACCTTC	CASSFFEGGYTF
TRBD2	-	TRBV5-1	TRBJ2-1	TGCGCCAGCAGCTTTGGGGCTAGCGGGGCGAATGAGCAGTTCTTC	CASSFGASGANEQFF
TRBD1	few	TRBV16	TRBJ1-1	TGTGCCAGCAGTTCAGGGGGATCGGTCGCGGCTTTCTTT	CASSSGGSVAAFF
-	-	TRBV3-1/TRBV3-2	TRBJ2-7	TGTGCCAGCAGCCAAATTTATCTGAGGGAGCAGTACTTC	CASSQIYLREQYF
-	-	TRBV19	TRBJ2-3	TGTGCCAGTAGTTATCCAGGGGGGACGATCGGTACGCAGTATTTT	CASSYPGGTIGTQYF
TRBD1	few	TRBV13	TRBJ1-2	TGTGCCAGCAGCTCGTGGGACAGTGCCTATGGCTACACCTTC	CASSSWDSAYGYTF
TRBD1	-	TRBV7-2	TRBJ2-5	TGTGCCAGCAGCTCAGGACAGGGGGCGATAGAGACCCAGTACTTC	CASSSGQGAIETQYF
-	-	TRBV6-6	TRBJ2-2	TGTGCCAGCAGCCACAGGGCGGACACCGGGGAGCTGTTTTTT	CASSHRADTGELFF
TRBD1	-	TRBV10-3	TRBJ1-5	TGTGCCATCAGCACCGGGACAGTTAGCAATCAGCCCCAGCATTTT	CAISTGTVSNQPQHF
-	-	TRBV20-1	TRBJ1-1	TGCAGTGCTCCAGTGAACACTGAAGCTTTCTTT	CSAPVNTEAFF
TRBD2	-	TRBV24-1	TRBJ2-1	TGTGCCACCAGTGATTCGGGGGTGGACGGGGGGAGGTCCTACAATGAGCAGTTCTTC	CATSDSGVDGGRSYNEQFF
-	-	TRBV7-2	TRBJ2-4	TGTGCCAGCAGCTCTCAGGGGCCCCTTATCAAAAACATTCAGTACTTC	CASSSQGPLIKNIQYF
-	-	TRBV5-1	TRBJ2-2	TGCGCCAGCAGCCCTCAGGGGTCCAGGGCGGTGGCCGGGGAGCTGTTTTTT	CASSPQGSRAVAGELFF
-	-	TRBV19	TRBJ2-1	TGTGCCAGTAGTATAGGGGCAGTCAACGAGCAGTTCTTC	CASSIGAVNEQFF
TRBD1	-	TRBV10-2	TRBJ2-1	TGCGCCAGCAGTGAGCCCTGGACAGGGAGAAATGAGCAGTTCTTC	CASSEPWTGRNEQFF
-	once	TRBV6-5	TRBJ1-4	TGTGCCAGCAGAACGGGGTCTACTAATGAAAAACTGTTTTTT	CASRTGSTNEKLFF
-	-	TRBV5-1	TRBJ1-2	TGCGCCAGCAGCTTGGGGGGGGGCGCAAGCTATGGCTACACCTTC	CASSLGGGASYGYTF
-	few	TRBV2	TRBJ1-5	TGTGCCAGCAGTGTGGAGGGATCCCCCTATAGCAATCAGCCCCAGCATTTT	CASSVEGSPYSNQPQHF
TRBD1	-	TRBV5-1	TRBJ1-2	TGCGCCAGCAGCTTTCCCGGGACAGGGGGGTACGGCTACACCTTC	CASSFPGTGGYGYTF
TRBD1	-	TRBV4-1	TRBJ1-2	TGCGCCAGCAGCCAAGATCAGACAGGGGATAACTATGGCTACACCTTC	CASSQDQTGDNYGYTF
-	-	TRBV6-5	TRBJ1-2	TGTGCCAGCAGGCAGACGGGATTGGAGGGCTACACCTTC	CASRQTGLEGYTF
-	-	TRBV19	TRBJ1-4	TGTGCCAGTAGCTCGGGACATACTAATGAAAAACTGTTTTTT	CASSSGHTNEKLFF
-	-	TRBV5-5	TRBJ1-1	TGTGCCAGCAGCCTCGTGCCAAGGGGAACTGAAGCTTTCTTT	CASSLVPRGTEAFF
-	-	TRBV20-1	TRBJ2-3	TGCAGTGCTGCAGTCAAAGATACGCAGTATTTT	CSAAVKDTQYF
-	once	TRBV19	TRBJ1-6	TGTGCCAGTACCCCCTTGGGGCAGGGGAATTCACCCCTCCACTTT	CASTPLGQGNSPLHF
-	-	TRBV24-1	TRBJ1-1	TGTGCCACCAGTGGAGGCCCGGTTACGAACACTGAAGCTTTCTTT	CATSGGPVTNTEAFF
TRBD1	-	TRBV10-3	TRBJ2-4	TGTGCCACCTCCCCGGGACAGGGAGGCATTCAGTACTTC	CATSPGQGGIQYF
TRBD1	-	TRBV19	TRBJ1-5	TGTGCCACTCACAAGGGCAGGGGGGATCAGCCCCAGCATTTT	CATHKGRGDQPQHF
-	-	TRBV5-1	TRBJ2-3	TGCGCCAGCAAGCGCAGCTTCACAGATACGCAGTATTTT	CASKRSFTDTQYF
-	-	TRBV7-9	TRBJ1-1	TGTGCCAGCGTCTCCGACCCTAGGGGGGGAGCTTTCTTT	CASVSDPRGGAFF
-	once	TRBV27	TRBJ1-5	TGTGCCAGCAGTCGAGGGGGGGATAGCAATCAGCCCCAGCATTTT	CASSRGGDSNQPQHF